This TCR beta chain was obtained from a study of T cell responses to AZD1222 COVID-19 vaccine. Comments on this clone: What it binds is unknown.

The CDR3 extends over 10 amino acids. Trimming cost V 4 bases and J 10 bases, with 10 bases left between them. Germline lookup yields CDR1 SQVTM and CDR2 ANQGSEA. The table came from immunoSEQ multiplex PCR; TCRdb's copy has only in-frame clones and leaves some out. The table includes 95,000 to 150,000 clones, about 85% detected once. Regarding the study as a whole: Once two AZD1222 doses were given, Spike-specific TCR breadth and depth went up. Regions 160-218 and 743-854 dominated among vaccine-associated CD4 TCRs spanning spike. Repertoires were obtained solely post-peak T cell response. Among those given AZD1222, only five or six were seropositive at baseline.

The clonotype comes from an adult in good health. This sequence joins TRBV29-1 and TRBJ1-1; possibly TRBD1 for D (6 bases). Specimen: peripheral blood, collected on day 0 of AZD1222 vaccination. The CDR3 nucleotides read TGCAGCGTTGTCAGGGGTGTAGCTTTCTTT. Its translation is CSVVRGVAFF.